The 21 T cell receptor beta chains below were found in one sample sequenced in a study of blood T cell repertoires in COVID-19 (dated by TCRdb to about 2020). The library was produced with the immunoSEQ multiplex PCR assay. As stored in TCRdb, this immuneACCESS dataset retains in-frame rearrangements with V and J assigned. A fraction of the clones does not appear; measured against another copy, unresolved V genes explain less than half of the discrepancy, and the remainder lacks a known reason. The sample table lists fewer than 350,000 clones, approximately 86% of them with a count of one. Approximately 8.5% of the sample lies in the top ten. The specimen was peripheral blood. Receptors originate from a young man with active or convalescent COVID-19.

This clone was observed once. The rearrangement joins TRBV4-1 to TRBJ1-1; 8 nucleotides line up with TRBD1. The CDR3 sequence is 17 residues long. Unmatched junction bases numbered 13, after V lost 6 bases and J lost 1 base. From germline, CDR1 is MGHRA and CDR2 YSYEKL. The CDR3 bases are TGCGCCAGCAGACCAAGAGAGATGGGACAGGCGAACACTGAAGCTTTCTTT. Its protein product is CASRPREMGQANTEAFF.

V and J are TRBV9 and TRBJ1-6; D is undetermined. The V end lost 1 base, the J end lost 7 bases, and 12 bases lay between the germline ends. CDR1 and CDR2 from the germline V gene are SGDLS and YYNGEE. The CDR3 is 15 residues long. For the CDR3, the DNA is TGTGCCAGCAGCGTAATGGGCCAGGCGAATTCACCCCTCCACTTT. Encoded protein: CASSVMGQANSPLHF.

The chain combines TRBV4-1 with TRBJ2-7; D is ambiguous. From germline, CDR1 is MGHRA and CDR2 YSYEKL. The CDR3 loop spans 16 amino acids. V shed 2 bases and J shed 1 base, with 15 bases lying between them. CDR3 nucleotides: TGCGCCAGCAGCCAAAAAATGTTGGGCACATCCTACGAGCAGTACTTC. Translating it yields CASSQKMLGTSYEQYF.

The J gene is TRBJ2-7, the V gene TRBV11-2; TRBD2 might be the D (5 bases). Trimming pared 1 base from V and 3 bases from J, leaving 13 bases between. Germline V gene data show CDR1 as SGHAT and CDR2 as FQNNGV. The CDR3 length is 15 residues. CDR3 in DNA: TGTGCCAGCAGCTTAGCCCGGTCTAGCTTCTACGAGCAGTACTTC. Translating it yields CASSLARSSFYEQYF.

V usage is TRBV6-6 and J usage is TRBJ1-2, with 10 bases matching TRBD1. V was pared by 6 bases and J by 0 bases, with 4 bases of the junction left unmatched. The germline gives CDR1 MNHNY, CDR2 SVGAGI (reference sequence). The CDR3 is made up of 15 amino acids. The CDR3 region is CASRLGQGTNYGYTF. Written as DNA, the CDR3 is TGTGCCAGCAGGCTGGGACAGGGGACTAACTATGGCTACACCTTC.

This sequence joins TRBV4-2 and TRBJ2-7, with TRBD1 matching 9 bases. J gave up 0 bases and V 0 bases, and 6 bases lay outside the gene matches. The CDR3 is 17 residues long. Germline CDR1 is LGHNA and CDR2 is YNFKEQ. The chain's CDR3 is CASSQDKGTGRSYEQYF. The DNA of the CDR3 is TGTGCCAGCAGCCAAGATAAGGGGACAGGGCGCTCCTACGAGCAGTACTTC.

CDR3 residues: CASSQPTGVQYF. CDR3 nucleotides: TGCGCCAGCAGCCAGCCTACAGGGGTACAGTATTTT. The chain joins TRBV4-3 to TRBJ2-3, with TRBD1 matching over 7 bases. Germline V gene data show CDR1 as LGHNA and CDR2 as YSLEER. V shed 3 bases and J 12 bases; nucleotides not matched to a gene: 6. The CDR3 is 12 residues long.

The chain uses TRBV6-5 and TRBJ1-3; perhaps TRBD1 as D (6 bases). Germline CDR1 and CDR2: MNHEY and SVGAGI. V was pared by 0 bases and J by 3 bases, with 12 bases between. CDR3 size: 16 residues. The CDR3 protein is CASSYSRGGRGNTIYF. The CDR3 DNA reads TGTGCCAGCAGTTACTCGAGAGGGGGACGTGGAAACACCATATATTTT.

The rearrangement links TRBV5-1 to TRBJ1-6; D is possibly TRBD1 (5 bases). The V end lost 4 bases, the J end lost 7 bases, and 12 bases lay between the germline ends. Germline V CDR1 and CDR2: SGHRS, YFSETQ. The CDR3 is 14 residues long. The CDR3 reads CASSTDSGNSPLHF. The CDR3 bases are TGCGCCAGCAGCACCGACAGTGGGAATTCACCCCTCCACTTT. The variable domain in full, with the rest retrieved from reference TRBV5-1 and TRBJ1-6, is KAGVTQTPRYLIKTRGQQVTLSCSPISGHRSVSWYQQTPGQGLQFLFEYFSETQRNKGNFPGRFSGRQFSNSRSEMNVSTLELGDSALYLCASSTDSGNSPLHFGNGTRLTVT.

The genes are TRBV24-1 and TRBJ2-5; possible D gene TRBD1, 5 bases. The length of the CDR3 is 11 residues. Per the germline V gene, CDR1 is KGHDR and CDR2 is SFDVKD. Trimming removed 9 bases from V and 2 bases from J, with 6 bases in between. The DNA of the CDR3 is TGTGCCACCGGGGCGCAAGAGACCCAGTACTTC. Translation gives CATGAQETQYF.

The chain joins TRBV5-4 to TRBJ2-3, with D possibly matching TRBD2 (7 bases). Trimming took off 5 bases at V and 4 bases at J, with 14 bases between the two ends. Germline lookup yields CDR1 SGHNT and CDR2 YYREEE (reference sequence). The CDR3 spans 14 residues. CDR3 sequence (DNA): TGTGCCAGCAGTTCACAGGGAGGGCCAGATACGCAGTATTTT. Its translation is CASSSQGGPDTQYF.

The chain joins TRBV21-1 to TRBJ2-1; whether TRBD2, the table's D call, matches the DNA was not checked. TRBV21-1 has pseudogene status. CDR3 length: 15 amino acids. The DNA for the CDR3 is TGTGCCAGCAGCAAAGCAGCGGCGGGGGGCCATGAGCAGTTCTTC. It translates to CASSKAAAGGHEQFF.

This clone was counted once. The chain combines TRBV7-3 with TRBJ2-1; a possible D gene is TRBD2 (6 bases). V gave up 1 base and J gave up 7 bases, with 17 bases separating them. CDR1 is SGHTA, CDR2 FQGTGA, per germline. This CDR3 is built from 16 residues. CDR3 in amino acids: CASSLNAGPRQNEQFF. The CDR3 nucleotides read TGTGCCAGCAGCTTAAACGCGGGGCCGAGGCAGAATGAGCAGTTCTTC.

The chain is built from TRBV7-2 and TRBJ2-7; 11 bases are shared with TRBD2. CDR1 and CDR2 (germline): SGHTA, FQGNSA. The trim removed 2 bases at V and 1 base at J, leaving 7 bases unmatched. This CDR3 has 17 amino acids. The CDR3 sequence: CASSLPPSGGFSYEQYF. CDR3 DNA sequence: TGTGCCAGCAGCTTACCACCTAGCGGGGGGTTTTCCTACGAGCAGTACTTC. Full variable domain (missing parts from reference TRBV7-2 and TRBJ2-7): GAGVSQSPSNKVTEKGKDVELRCDPISGHTALYWYRQSLGQGLEFLIYFQGNSAPDKSGLPSDRFSAERTGGSVSTLTIQRTQQEDSAVYLCASSLPPSGGFSYEQYFGPGTRLTVT.

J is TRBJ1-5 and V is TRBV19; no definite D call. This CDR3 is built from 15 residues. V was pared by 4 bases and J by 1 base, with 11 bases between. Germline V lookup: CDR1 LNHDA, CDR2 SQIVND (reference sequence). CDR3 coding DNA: TGTGCCAGTAGTAACCGGGGTCGGAGCAATCAGCCCCAGCATTTT. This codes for CASSNRGRSNQPQHF.

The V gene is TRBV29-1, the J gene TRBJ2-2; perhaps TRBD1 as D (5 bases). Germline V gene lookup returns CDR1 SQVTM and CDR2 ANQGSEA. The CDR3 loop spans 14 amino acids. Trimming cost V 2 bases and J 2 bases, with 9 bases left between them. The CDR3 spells CSVEWQGNTGELFF. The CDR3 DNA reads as TGCAGCGTTGAATGGCAGGGCAACACCGGGGAGCTGTTTTTT.

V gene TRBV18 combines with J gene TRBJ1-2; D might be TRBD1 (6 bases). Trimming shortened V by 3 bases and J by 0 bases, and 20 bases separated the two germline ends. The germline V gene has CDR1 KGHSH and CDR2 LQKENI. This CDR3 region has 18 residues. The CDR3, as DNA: TGTGCCAGCTCACCTGGGGAAGTTGGACAGCAAGCTAACTATGGCTACACCTTC. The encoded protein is CASSPGEVGQQANYGYTF.

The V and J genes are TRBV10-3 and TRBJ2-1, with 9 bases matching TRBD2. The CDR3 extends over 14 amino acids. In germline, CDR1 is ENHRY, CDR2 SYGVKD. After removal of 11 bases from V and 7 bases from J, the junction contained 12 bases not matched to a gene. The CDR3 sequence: CALGGRGGVNEQFF. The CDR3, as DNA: TGTGCCCTCGGAGGGCGGGGGGGCGTTAATGAGCAGTTCTTC.

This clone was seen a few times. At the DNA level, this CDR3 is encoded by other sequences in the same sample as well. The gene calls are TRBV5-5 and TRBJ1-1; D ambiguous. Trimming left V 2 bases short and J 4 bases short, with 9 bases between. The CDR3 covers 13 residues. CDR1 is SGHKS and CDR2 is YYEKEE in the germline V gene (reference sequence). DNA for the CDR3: TGTGCCAGCAGCTTAGGAGGGTCCACTGAAGCTTTCTTT. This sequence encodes CASSLGGSTEAFF. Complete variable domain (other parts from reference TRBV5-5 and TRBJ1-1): DAGVTQSPTHLIKTRGQQVTLRCSPISGHKSVSWYQQVLGQGPQFIFQYYEKEERGRGNFPDRFSARQFPNYSSELNVNALLLGDSALYLCASSLGGSTEAFFGQGTRLTVV.

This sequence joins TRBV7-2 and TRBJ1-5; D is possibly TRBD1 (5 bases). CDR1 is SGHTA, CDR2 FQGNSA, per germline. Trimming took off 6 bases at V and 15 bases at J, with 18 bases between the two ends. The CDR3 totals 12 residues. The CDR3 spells CASSHRTGKPHF. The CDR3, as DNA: TGTGCCAGCAGTCATCGAACAGGAAAGCCGCATTTT.

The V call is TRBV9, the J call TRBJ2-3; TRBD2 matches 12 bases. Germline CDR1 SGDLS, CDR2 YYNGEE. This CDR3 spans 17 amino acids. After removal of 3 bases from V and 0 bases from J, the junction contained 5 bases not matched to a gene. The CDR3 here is CASSATSGGLSTDTQYF. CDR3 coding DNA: TGTGCCAGCAGCGCGACTAGCGGGGGCCTTAGCACAGATACGCAGTATTTT.